This T cell receptor (beta chain) was sequenced in a study of vaccination and CD4 T cells after COVID-19. Indicated time point: late sampling 161 to 241 days after vaccination in three convalescent patients. The treatment here: roughly 10-day PBMC culture with coronavirus spike peptide pools or control peptides (ViraFEST assay). After expanding antigen-specific T cells with peptide pools, ViraFEST sequenced their TCRs. Deletions cut 0 bases from V and 4 bases from J, with 18 bases between. Germline loops: CDR1 MGHRA, CDR2 YSYEKL. There are 17 residues in the CDR3. Cultured CD4+ T cells had their DNA profiled by the Oncomine TCR Beta short-read assay. The template was genomic DNA from cultured CD4+ T cells. TCRdb processed the PCR reads anew with MiXCR; each CDR3 protein has one entry. Among fewer than 25,000 distinct CDR3 sequences listed, 40% to 50% were seen once. For this clonotype: Its antigen is still unknown.

Whole-study findings and limits: From a median of about 21 to 40, SARS-CoV-2-reactive clonotypes increased, though not significantly. In convalescent patients, 304 of 307 vaccine-specific clones were spike mono-reactive.

The receptor was isolated from a human donor who had recovered from COVID-19. The input for sequencing was CD4+ T cells from blood, cultured in vitro, taken about 7 months after SARS-CoV-2 vaccination. The chain has TRBV4-1 and TRBJ1-1; the D gene is possibly TRBD1 (6 bases). In DNA form, the CDR3 reads TGCGCCAGCAGCCAAGACGGGCCCCCCCAGGGGACCACTGAAGCTTTCTTT. Amino acid sequence: CASSQDGPPQGTTEAFF.